The next 27 T cell receptor beta chains were all read from a single sample in a study of PD-1 blockade in classical Hodgkin lymphoma. Here immunoSEQ multiplex PCR was the method, and the copy in TCRdb shows in-frame clones only, minus some. The sample has approximately 160,000 clones; approximately 72% are singletons. Every patient had relapsed following autologous stem cell transplantation, and cohorts differed in brentuximab vedotin exposure. The sample was peripheral blood mononuclear cells (PBMCs), taken before the second cycle of nivolumab. Receptor source: a human donor with classical Hodgkin lymphoma.

There are a few counts of this clone. The gene calls are TRBV19 and TRBJ1-4; TRBD1 might be the D (5 bases). The CDR3 is 12 residues long. V was cut by 8 bases and J by 4 bases, with 8 bases left in between. The germline V gene has CDR1 LNHDA and CDR2 SQIVND (reference sequence). CDR3 DNA: TGTGCCAGTGACAGCCTTAATGAAAAACTGTTTTTT. Protein product: CASDSLNEKLFF.

CDR3 nucleotide sequence: TGTGCCAGCAGCTTGTTAGTCGGGCCTGAAGCTTTCTTT. It specifies CASSLLVGPEAFF. The rearrangement uses TRBV7-3 and TRBJ1-1; D is unclear. CDR1 and CDR2 from the germline V gene are SGHTA and FQGTGA. This CDR3 is built from 13 residues. V lost 3 bases and J 6 bases, leaving 11 bases between the germline ends.

This chain connects TRBV7-8 to TRBJ1-5; unclear D gene. Trimming stripped 1 base from V and 6 bases from J, with 7 bases between. This CDR3 is built from 13 residues. Germline CDR1 and CDR2: SGHVS and FQNEAQ. The CDR3 region has the DNA TGTGCCAGCAGCTTAGATGAGGTTCAGCCCCAGCATTTT. Its protein is CASSLDEVQPQHF.

The V and J genes are TRBV7-8 and TRBJ1-4, with a tentative D call TRBD1 (6 bases). Trimming removed 5 bases at V and 1 base at J, with 11 bases between. Germline CDR1 SGHVS, CDR2 FQNEAQ. CDR3 size: 15 residues. The CDR3 here is CASSPQGRTNEKLFF. CDR3 nucleotides: TGTGCCAGCAGCCCACAGGGTAGAACTAATGAAAAACTGTTTTTT.

This clone was observed a single time. The rearrangement uses TRBV11-2 and TRBJ2-3; D possibly corresponds to TRBD2 (5 bases). V was trimmed by 4 bases and J by 0 bases, leaving 14 bases between them. The CDR3 has 16 residues. Germline V gene sequence: CDR1 SGHAT, CDR2 FQNNGV. The CDR3 region has the DNA TGTGCCAGCAGCTCTTGGACGGGGAGTAGCACAGATACGCAGTATTTT. Residues: CASSSWTGSSTDTQYF.

This sequence joins TRBV6-5 and TRBJ1-3; TRBD1 matches 7 bases. The CDR3 has 15 residues. J gave up 1 base and V 2 bases, and 2 bases lay outside the gene matches. Germline loops: CDR1 MNHEY, CDR2 SVGAGI. CDR3 bases: TGTGCCAGCAGTTACAGGGGGCAATCTGGAAACACCATATATTTT. Translating gives CASSYRGQSGNTIYF.

This clone was counted once. V gene TRBV7-2 combines with J gene TRBJ1-2; 7 bases align to TRBD1. Germline assignment: CDR1 SGHTA and CDR2 FQGNSA. This CDR3 has 14 amino acids. The trim removed 3 bases at V and 4 bases at J, leaving 5 bases unmatched. The CDR3 loop reads CASSFAQGGYGYTF. The CDR3 DNA is TGTGCCAGCAGCTTCGCCCAGGGGGGCTATGGCTACACCTTC.

Worth noting for this clone: The junction shows a germline mismatch at one end, possibly a read error. The chain links TRBV6-6 to TRBJ1-4; 10 bases align to TRBD1. CDR1 MNHNY and CDR2 SVGAGI come from the germline V gene (reference sequence). This CDR3 has 13 amino acids. The CDR3 DNA sequence: TGTGCCTGCAGTGGACAGGGGGATGAAAAACTGTTTTTT. This codes for CACSGQGDEKLFF.

The chain recombines TRBV10-3 with TRBJ2-3, with D possibly being TRBD2 (6 bases). V lost 3 bases and J 2 bases, leaving 9 bases between the germline ends. This CDR3 has 14 residues. Germline V gene data show CDR1 as ENHRY and CDR2 as SYGVKD. DNA for the CDR3: TGTGCCATCAGTGATCGGAGGGACACAGATACGCAGTATTTT. Translating it yields CAISDRRDTDTQYF.

The chain couples TRBV5-4 to TRBJ1-1; D is undetermined. Trimming left V 2 bases short and J 1 base short, with 6 bases between. The germline V gene has CDR1 SGHNT and CDR2 YYREEE (reference sequence). CDR3 length: 13 amino acids. CDR3: CASSFDKNTEAFF. CDR3 DNA: TGTGCCAGCAGCTTCGACAAGAACACTGAAGCTTTCTTT.

This sequence joins TRBV10-1 and TRBJ2-2; the D gene could be TRBD1 or TRBD2 (6 bases each). Trimming took 5 bases from V and 3 from J, leaving 16 bases between them. This CDR3 contains 16 residues. Germline V lookup: CDR1 WNHNN, CDR2 SYGVQD (reference sequence). The CDR3 reads CASSITGGVYTGELFF. The CDR3 region has the DNA TGCGCCAGCAGTATTACCGGGGGCGTATACACCGGGGAGCTGTTTTTT.

The chain uses TRBV29-1 and TRBJ1-2; D is uncertain. With 4 bases removed from V and 0 bases from J, the gap between germline ends came to 9 bases. CDR1 and CDR2 (germline): SQVTM, ANQGSEA. The CDR3 covers 13 residues. The CDR3 here is CSVGRPTNYGYTF. DNA for the CDR3: TGCAGCGTTGGGCGGCCTACTAACTATGGCTACACCTTC.

The chain uses TRBV6-5 and TRBJ1-6; 7 nucleotides match TRBD1. The CDR3 sequence is 13 residues long. V shed 2 bases and J 10 bases; nucleotides not matched to a gene: 2. Germline loops: CDR1 MNHEY, CDR2 SVGAGI. CDR3 sequence (DNA): TGTGCCAGCAGTTACCAGGGGGGATCACCCCTCCACTTT. Its translation is CASSYQGGSPLHF.

V gene TRBV18 combines with J gene TRBJ1-2; D gene ambiguous. V gave up 3 bases and J gave up 4 bases, with 12 bases separating them. CDR1 is KGHSH, CDR2 LQKENI, per germline. The CDR3 sequence is 14 residues long. CDR3 sequence: CASSPSDGLYGYTF. CDR3 coding DNA: TGTGCCAGCTCACCGTCGGACGGACTCTATGGCTACACCTTC.

Only one count was recorded for this clone. V gene TRBV7-2 combines with J gene TRBJ1-2; the match to TRBD1 covers 10 bases. Trimming cost V 1 base and J 5 bases; bases outside gene matches: 4. The germline V gene has CDR1 SGHTA and CDR2 FQGNSA. The length of the CDR3 is 15 residues. DNA of the CDR3: TGTGCCAGCAGCTTAGGGGGACAGGGGCTGTATGGCTACACCTTC. Translating gives CASSLGGQGLYGYTF.

The V and J genes are TRBV2 and TRBJ2-3; TRBD2 agrees at 12 bases. Germline CDR1 and CDR2: SNHLY and FYNNEI. The trim removed 6 bases at V and 4 bases at J, leaving 5 bases unmatched. This CDR3 comprises 15 residues. CDR3 DNA: TGTGCCAGCAGGGAGCTAGCGGGGGGGTCAGATACGCAGTATTTT. Amino acid sequence: CASRELAGGSDTQYF.

The chain combines TRBV5-1 with TRBJ2-2, with D maybe TRBD1 (6 bases). The germline V gene encodes CDR1 SGHRS and CDR2 YFSETQ. This CDR3 spans 16 amino acids. V was cut by 4 bases and J by 3 bases, with 16 bases left in between. Here the CDR3 reads CASSPTLDSYTGELFF. The CDR3 DNA reads as TGCGCCAGCAGCCCTACGCTGGACAGCTACACCGGGGAGCTGTTTTTT.

The rearrangement links TRBV20-1 to TRBJ1-4; D unclear. Germline V gene data show CDR1 as DFQATT and CDR2 as SNEGSKA (reference sequence). CDR3 length: 11 amino acids. Trimming took off 6 bases at V and 13 bases at J, with 15 bases between the two ends. CDR3 sequence: CSAAGNRRLFF. The CDR3 DNA follows: TGCAGTGCGGCGGGGAACCGTAGACTGTTTTTT.

This clone was seen a handful of times. V usage is TRBV5-1 and J usage is TRBJ2-3, with D maybe TRBD2 (6 bases). Trimming left V 6 bases short and J 3 bases short, with 14 bases between. The CDR3 has 14 amino acids. The germline V gene has CDR1 SGHRS and CDR2 YFSETQ. The CDR3 DNA sequence: TGCGCCAGCACCCAAACCGGGGGTACAGATACGCAGTATTTT. This encodes CASTQTGGTDTQYF.

This sequence joins TRBV12-5 and TRBJ1-2; no reliable D call. Deletions cut 0 bases from V and 3 bases from J, with 8 bases between. The CDR3 totals 14 residues. Looked up from germline, CDR1 is LGHNT and CDR2 is FRNRAP. CDR3: CASGLVGEDYGYTF. The CDR3, as DNA: TGTGCTAGTGGTTTGGTAGGTGAGGACTATGGCTACACCTTC.

The V call is TRBV4-3, the J call TRBJ2-6; the D is unclear. This CDR3 comprises 15 residues. Per germline, CDR1 LGHNA and CDR2 YSLEER. V lost 0 bases, J lost 0 bases, and 3 bases lay in between. CDR3 residues: CASSQEPSGANVLTF. The CDR3, as DNA: TGCGCCAGCAGCCAAGAACCCTCTGGGGCCAACGTCCTGACTTTC.

V and J are TRBV5-1 and TRBJ2-2, with D perhaps TRBD1 or TRBD2 (5 bases each). The CDR3 is 17 amino acids. Germline-derived CDR1 and CDR2 are SGHRS and YFSETQ. Trimming stripped 4 bases from V and 1 base from J, with 17 bases between. The CDR3 DNA sequence: TGCGCCAGCAGCGCGGAAGGGTGGGGGAAGAACACCGGGGAGCTGTTTTTT. Translating gives CASSAEGWGKNTGELFF.

The genes are TRBV7-2 and TRBJ2-2; D unresolved. This CDR3 region has 13 residues. The V gene's germline CDR1 is SGHTA and CDR2 FQGNSA. V dropped 6 bases and J dropped 0 bases, with 5 bases sitting between them. The CDR3 region is CASRTPNTGELFF. Written as DNA, the CDR3 is TGTGCCAGCAGAACCCCGAACACCGGGGAGCTGTTTTTT.

The V and J genes are TRBV18 and TRBJ1-2; 10 nucleotides line up with TRBD1. CDR1 is KGHSH and CDR2 is LQKENI in the germline V gene. V gave up 3 bases and J gave up 7 bases; unmatched junction bases: 5. The CDR3 runs to 14 residues. CDR3 sequence (DNA): TGTGCCAGCTCACCGGGGACAGGGGCGCTTGGCTACACCTTC. This gives the protein CASSPGTGALGYTF.

This chain uses TRBV7-3 with TRBJ2-2; tentative D call: TRBD1 (7 bases). CDR1 is SGHTA, CDR2 FQGTGA, per germline. This CDR3 contains 16 residues. Trimming removed 5 bases from V and 5 bases from J, with 18 bases in between. The CDR3 protein is CASSPTDRAGTGELFF. CDR3 DNA sequence: TGTGCCAGCAGCCCAACCGACAGGGCGGGGACCGGGGAGCTGTTTTTT.

V and J are TRBV5-1 and TRBJ2-7; 7 nucleotides match TRBD1. The V segment lost 0 bases and the J segment 3 bases; nucleotides outside the gene matches: 3. Germline V gene lookup returns CDR1 SGHRS and CDR2 YFSETQ. CDR3 length: 14 amino acids. Here the CDR3 DNA reads TGCGCCAGCAGCTTGGGACAGGGTTTCTACGAGCAGTACTTC. Amino acids: CASSLGQGFYEQYF.

In this sample, this clone turned up once. This chain connects TRBV7-9 to TRBJ1-3, with D possibly TRBD1 on 5 matching bases. The CDR3 loop spans 15 amino acids. Germline assignment: CDR1 SEHNR and CDR2 FQNEAQ (reference sequence). Trimming removed 7 bases at V and 0 bases at J, with 13 bases between. The CDR3 nucleotides read TGTGCCAGCAACCAGGGCACAGCCTCTGGAAACACCATATATTTT. This sequence encodes CASNQGTASGNTIYF.